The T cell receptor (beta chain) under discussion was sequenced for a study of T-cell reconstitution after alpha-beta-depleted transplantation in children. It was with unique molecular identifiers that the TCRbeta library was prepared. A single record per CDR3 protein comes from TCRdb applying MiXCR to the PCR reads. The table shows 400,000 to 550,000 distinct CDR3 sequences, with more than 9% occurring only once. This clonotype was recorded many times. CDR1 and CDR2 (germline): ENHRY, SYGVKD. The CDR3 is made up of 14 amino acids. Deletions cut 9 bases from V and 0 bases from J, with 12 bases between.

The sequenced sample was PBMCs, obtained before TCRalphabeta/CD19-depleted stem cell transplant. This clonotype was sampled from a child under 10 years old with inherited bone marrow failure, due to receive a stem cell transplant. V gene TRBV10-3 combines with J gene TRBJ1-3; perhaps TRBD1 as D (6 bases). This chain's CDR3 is CAIGDILSGNTIYF. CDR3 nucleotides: TGTGCCATAGGGGACATCCTCTCTGGAAACACCATATATTTT.